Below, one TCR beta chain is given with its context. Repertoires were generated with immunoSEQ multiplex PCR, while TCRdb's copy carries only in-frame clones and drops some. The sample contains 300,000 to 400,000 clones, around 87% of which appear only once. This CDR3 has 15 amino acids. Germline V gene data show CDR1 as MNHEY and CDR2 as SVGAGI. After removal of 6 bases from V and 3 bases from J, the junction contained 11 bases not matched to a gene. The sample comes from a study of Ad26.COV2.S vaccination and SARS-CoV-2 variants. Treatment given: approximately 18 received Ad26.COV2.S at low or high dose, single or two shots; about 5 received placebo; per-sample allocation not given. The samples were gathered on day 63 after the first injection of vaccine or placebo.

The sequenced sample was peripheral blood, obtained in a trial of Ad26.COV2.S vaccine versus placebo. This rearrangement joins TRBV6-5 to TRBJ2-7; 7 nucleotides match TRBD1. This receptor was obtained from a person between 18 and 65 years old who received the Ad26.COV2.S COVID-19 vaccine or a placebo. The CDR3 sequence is CASSGLGQQVYEQYF. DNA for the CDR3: TGTGCCAGCAGCGGATTGGGACAGCAAGTCTACGAGCAGTACTTC.